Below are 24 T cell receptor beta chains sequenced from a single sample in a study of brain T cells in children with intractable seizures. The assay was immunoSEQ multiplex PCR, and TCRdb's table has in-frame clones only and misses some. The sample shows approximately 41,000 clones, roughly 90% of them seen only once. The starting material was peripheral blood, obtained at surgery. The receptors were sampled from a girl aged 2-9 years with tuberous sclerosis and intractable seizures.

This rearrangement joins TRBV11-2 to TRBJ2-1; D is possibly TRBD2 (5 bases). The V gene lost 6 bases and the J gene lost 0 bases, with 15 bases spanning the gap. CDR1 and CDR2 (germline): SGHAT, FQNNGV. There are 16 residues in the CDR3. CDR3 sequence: CASRTLTSSSYNEQFF. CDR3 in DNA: TGTGCCAGCAGAACTCTTACTAGTTCCTCCTACAATGAGCAGTTCTTC.

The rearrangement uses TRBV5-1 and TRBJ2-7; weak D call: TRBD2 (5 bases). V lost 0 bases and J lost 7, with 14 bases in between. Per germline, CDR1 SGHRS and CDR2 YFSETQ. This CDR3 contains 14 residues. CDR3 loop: CASSLGSMRDEQYV. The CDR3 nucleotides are TGCGCCAGCAGCTTGGGGTCTATGAGGGATGAGCAGTACGTC.

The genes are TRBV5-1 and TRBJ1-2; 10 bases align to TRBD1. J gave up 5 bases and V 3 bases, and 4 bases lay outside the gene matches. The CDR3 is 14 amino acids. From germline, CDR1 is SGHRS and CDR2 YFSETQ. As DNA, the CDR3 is TGCGCCAGCAGCTGGGGGACAGGGGATTATGGCTACACCTTC. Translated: CASSWGTGDYGYTF. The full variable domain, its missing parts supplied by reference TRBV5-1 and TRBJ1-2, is KAGVTQTPRYLIKTRGQQVTLSCSPISGHRSVSWYQQTPGQGLQFLFEYFSETQRNKGNFPGRFSGRQFSNSRSEMNVSTLELGDSALYLCASSWGTGDYGYTFGSGTRLTVV.

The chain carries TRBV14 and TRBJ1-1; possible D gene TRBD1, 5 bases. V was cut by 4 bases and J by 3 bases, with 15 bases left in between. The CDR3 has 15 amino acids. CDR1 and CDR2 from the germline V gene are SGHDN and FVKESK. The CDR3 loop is CASSPYPGLHTEAFF. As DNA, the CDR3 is TGTGCCAGCAGCCCTTATCCGGGACTTCACACTGAAGCTTTCTTT.

The CDR3 region has the DNA TGTGCCAGCAGCTTGGACAGGGGGATTAAGGGCTACACCTTC. Its translation: CASSLDRGIKGYTF. The chain combines TRBV5-6 with TRBJ1-2, with 8 bases that match TRBD1. The CDR3 consists of 14 residues. Trimming cost V 0 bases and J 8 bases; bases outside gene matches: 6. In germline, CDR1 is SGHDT, CDR2 YYEEEE.

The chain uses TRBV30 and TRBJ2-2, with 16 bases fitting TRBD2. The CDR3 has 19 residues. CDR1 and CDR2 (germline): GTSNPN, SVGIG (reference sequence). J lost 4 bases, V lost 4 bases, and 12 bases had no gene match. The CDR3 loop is CAWTKPGLAGGPGTGELFF. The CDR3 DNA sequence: TGTGCCTGGACTAAACCGGGACTAGCGGGGGGGCCGGGCACCGGGGAGCTGTTTTTT.

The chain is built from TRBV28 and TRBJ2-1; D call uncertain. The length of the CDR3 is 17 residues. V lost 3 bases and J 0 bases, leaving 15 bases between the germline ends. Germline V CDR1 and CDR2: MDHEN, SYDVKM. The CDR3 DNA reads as TGTGCCAGCAGTTTCCCCTCCGTAGTTGACTCCTACAATGAGCAGTTCTTC. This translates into CASSFPSVVDSYNEQFF.

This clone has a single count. The CDR3 is CASSEGVSGANVLTF. DNA for the CDR3: TGTGCCAGCAGTGAAGGGGTCTCTGGGGCCAACGTCCTGACTTTC. The V call is TRBV6-1, the J call TRBJ2-6, with D unresolved. Trimming took off 1 base at V and 0 bases at J, with 4 bases between the two ends. This CDR3 has 15 residues. Germline CDR1 MNHNS, CDR2 SASEGT.

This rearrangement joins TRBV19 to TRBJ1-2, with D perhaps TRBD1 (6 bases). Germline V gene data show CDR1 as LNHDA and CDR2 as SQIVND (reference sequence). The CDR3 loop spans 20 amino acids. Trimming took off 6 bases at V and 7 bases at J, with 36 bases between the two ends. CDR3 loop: CASSLLFRISRGGRPTGYTF. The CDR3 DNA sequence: TGTGCCAGTAGCCTGCTTTTCCGTATAAGCAGGGGAGGGAGACCGACTGGCTACACCTTC. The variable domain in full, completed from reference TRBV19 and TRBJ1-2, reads DGGITQSPKYLFRKEGQNVTLSCEQNLNHDAMYWYRQDPGQGLRLIYYSQIVNDFQKGDIAEGYSVSREKKESFPLTVTSAQKNPTAFYLCASSLLFRISRGGRPTGYTFGSGTRLTVV.

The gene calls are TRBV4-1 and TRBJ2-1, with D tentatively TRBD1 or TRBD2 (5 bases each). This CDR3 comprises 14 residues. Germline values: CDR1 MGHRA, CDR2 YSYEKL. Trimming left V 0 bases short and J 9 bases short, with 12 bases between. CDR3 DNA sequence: TGCGCCAGCAGCCAAGATAGGGGCCGGGGTGAGCAGTTCTTC. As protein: CASSQDRGRGEQFF.

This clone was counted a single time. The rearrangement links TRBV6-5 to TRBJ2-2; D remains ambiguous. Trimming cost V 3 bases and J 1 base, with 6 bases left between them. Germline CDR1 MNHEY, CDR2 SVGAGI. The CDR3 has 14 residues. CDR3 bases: TGTGCCAGCAGTTATCAGATGAACACCGGGGAGCTGTTTTTT. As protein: CASSYQMNTGELFF.

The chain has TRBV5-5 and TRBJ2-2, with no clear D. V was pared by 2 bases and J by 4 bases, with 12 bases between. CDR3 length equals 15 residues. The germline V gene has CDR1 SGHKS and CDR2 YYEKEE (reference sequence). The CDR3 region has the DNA TGTGCCAGCAGCTTACCGGCCGGTGTCACCGGGGAGCTGTTTTTT. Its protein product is CASSLPAGVTGELFF. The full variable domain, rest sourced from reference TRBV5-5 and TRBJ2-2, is DAGVTQSPTHLIKTRGQQVTLRCSPISGHKSVSWYQQVLGQGPQFIFQYYEKEERGRGNFPDRFSARQFPNYSSELNVNALLLGDSALYLCASSLPAGVTGELFFGEGSRLTVL.

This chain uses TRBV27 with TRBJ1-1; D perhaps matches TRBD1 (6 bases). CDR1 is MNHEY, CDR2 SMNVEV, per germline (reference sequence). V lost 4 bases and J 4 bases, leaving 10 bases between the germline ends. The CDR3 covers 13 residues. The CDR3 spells CASSSKGGTEAFF. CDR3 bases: TGTGCCAGCAGTTCGAAAGGGGGCACTGAAGCTTTCTTT.

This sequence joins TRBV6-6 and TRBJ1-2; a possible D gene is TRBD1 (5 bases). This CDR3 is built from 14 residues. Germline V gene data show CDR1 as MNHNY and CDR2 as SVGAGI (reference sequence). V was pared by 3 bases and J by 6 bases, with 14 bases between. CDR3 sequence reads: CASSYEGYVDGYTF. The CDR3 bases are TGTGCCAGCAGTTATGAGGGGTATGTTGATGGCTACACCTTC.

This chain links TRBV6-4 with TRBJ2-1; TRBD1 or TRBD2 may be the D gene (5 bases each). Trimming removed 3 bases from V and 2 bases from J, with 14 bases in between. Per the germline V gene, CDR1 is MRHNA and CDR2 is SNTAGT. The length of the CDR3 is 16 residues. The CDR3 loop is CASSDQGSGTYNEQFF. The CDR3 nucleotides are TGTGCCAGCAGTGATCAGGGATCGGGGACCTACAATGAGCAGTTCTTC.

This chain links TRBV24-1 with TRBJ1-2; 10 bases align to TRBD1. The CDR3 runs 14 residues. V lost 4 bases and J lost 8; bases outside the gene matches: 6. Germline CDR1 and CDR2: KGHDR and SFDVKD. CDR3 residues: CATSETGQGEGYTF. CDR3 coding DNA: TGTGCCACCAGTGAAACCGGACAGGGGGAGGGCTACACCTTC.

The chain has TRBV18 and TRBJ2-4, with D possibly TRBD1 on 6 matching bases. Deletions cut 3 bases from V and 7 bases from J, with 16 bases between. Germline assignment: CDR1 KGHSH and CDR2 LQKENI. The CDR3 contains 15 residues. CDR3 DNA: TGTGCCAGCTCACCTGATCCCAGGGGTATGAACATTCAGTACTTC. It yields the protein CASSPDPRGMNIQYF.

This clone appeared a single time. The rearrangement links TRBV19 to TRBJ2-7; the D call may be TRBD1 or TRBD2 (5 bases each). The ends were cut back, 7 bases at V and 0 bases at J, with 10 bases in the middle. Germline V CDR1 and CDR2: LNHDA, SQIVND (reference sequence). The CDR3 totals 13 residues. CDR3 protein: CASIGTDSYEQYV. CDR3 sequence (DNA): TGTGCCAGTATCGGGACCGACTCCTACGAGCAGTACGTC.

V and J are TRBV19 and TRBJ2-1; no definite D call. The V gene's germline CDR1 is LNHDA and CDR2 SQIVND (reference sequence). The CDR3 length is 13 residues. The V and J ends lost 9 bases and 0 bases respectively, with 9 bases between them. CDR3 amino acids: CASGIHSYNEQFF. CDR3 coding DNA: TGTGCCAGCGGAATCCACTCCTACAATGAGCAGTTCTTC. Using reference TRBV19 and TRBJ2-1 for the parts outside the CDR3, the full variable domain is DGGITQSPKYLFRKEGQNVTLSCEQNLNHDAMYWYRQDPGQGLRLIYYSQIVNDFQKGDIAEGYSVSREKKESFPLTVTSAQKNPTAFYLCASGIHSYNEQFFGPGTRLTVL.

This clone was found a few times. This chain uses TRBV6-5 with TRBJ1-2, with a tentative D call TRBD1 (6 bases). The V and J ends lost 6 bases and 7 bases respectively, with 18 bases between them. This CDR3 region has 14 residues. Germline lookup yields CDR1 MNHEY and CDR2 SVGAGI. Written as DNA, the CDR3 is TGTGCCAGCAGCACGGCCCAGGGGATCAGTGGCTACACCTTC. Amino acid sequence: CASSTAQGISGYTF.

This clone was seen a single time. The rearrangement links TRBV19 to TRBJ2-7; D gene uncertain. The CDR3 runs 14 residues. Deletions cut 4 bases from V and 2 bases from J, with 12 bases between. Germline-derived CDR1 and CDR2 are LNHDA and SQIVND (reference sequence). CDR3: CASSSIGQTYEQYF. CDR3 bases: TGTGCCAGTAGTAGCATCGGGCAGACCTACGAGCAGTACTTC.

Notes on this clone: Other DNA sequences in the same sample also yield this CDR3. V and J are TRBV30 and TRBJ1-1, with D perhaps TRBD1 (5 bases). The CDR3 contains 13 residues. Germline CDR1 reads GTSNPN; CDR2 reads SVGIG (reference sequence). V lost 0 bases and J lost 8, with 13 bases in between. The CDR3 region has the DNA TGTGCCTGGAGTGTAAATGTGGCAGGGGAAGCTTTCTTT. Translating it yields CAWSVNVAGEAFF. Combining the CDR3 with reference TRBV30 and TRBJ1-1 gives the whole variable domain SQTIHQWPATLVQPVGSPLSLECTVEGTSNPNLYWYRQAAGRGLQLLFYSVGIGQISSEVPQNLSASRPQDRQFILSSKKLLLSDSGFYLCAWSVNVAGEAFFGQGTRLTVV.

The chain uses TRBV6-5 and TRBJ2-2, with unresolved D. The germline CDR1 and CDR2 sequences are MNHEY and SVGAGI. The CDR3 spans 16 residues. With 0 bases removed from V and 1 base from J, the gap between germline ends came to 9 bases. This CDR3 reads CASSYSGFGNTGELFF. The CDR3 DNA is TGTGCCAGCAGTTACTCAGGGTTTGGGAACACCGGGGAGCTGTTTTTT.

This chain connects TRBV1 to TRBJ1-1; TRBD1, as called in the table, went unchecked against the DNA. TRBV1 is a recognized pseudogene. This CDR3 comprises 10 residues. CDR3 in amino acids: CTSSPLAAFF. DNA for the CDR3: TGCACCAGCAGCCCCCTGGCAGCTTTCTTT.